Sequencing of this TCR beta chain was carried out in a study of spatial heterogeneity in lung cancer. This clonotype was seen ten or more times. TCRdb called the 5' RACE reads again in MiXCR, with one record for every CDR3 protein. The sample shows 60,000 or so distinct CDR3 sequences, under 7.5% of them seen only once. The germline V gene has CDR1 SGHVS and CDR2 FQNEAQ. The CDR3 has 15 residues. V was clipped by 1 base and J by 0 bases, with 6 bases between them. Described time point: sample taken at primary tumor resection. The clonotype was recovered from a female donor with early-stage non-small cell lung cancer. This sample comprised PBMCs, obtained at surgery. The chain carries TRBV7-8 and TRBJ2-2; D gene uncertain. The CDR3 sequence: CASSLVSSNTGELFF. The CDR3 bases are TGTGCCAGCAGCTTAGTCAGCTCGAACACCGGGGAGCTGTTTTTT.